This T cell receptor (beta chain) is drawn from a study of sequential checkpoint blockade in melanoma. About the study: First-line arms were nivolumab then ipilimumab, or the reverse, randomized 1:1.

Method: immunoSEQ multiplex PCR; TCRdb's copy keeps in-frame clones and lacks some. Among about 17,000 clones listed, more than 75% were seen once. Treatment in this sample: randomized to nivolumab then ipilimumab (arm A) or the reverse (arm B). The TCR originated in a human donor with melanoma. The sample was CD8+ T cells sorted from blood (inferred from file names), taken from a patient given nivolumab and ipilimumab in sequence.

The CDR3 DNA sequence: TGTGCCAGCAGCACACGACAGAACACTGAAGCTTTCTTT. Amino acid sequence: CASSTRQNTEAFF. The J gene is TRBJ1-1, the V gene TRBV7-9, with no clear D. V lost 5 bases and J 1 base, leaving 8 bases between the germline ends. Germline CDR1 is SEHNR and CDR2 is FQNEAQ (reference sequence). This CDR3 contains 13 residues.